Shown below are 8 T cell receptor beta chains from a single sample sequenced in a study of T-cell memory formation after mild COVID-19. TCRdb reanalysed the 5' RACE reads using MiXCR and keeps one entry per CDR3 protein. The table shows tens of thousands of distinct CDR3 sequences, with over 15% occurring only once. The sequenced sample was PBMCs or a T cell subset sorted from them (not recorded which). Receptor source: an adult woman who had mild COVID-19 (a few samples of this study predate the infection). Cell type and time point are not known.

In this sample, this clonotype turned up a few times. This chain connects TRBV20-1 to TRBJ2-3; 11 nucleotides match TRBD2. CDR1 DFQATT and CDR2 SNEGSKA come from the germline V gene (reference sequence). The CDR3 loop spans 18 amino acids. Unmatched junction bases numbered 9, after V lost 1 base and J lost 0 bases. CDR3 in DNA: TGCAGTGCTAGAGGGAGGATCCGGACTAGCGGGAGCACAGATACGCAGTATTTT. Protein sequence: CSARGRIRTSGSTDTQYF.

The chain uses TRBV12-3 or TRBV12-4 and TRBJ1-5; possibly TRBD1 for D (6 bases). The CDR3 runs to 14 residues. Trimming took 7 bases from V and 3 from J, leaving 13 bases between them. The chain's CDR3 is CASTLGGPNQPQHF. CDR3 coding DNA: TGTGCCAGCACCCTAGGGGGACCCAATCAGCCCCAGCATTTT.

This clonotype was found a few times. The rearrangement links TRBV15 to TRBJ2-3, with 10 bases lining up with TRBD2. This CDR3 has 15 amino acids. V lost 8 bases to trimming and J lost 0 bases; unmatched junction nucleotides: 5. Germline V gene lookup returns CDR1 LNHNV and CDR2 YYDKDF (reference sequence). In DNA, the CDR3 is TGTGCCACCGGGACTAGCGTCGCTAGCACAGATACGCAGTATTTT. Amino acid sequence: CATGTSVASTDTQYF.

This clonotype turned up a few times. The chain uses TRBV2 and TRBJ1-1, with D tentatively TRBD1 (5 bases). The CDR3 is 11 amino acids. Trimming pared 8 bases from V and 5 bases from J, leaving 9 bases between. Germline-derived CDR1 and CDR2 are SNHLY and FYNNEI. The CDR3 loop reads CASQGLTEAFF. The CDR3 coding sequence is TGTGCCAGCCAGGGTTTAACTGAAGCTTTCTTT.

This clonotype showed up just a few times. CDR3 nucleotides: TGTGCCAGCAGTCCCCCGGCGGGCGAGCAGTACTTC. Encoded protein: CASSPPAGEQYF. The genes are TRBV12-3 or TRBV12-4 and TRBJ2-7; possible D gene TRBD2, 5 bases. This CDR3 contains 12 residues. Trimming took 5 bases from V and 6 from J, leaving 11 bases between them.

This clonotype was observed a handful of times. This chain links TRBV12-3 or TRBV12-4 with TRBJ2-1; D gene uncertain. The CDR3 contains 13 residues. V shed 6 bases and J shed 5 bases, with 11 bases lying between them. CDR3 bases: TGTGCCAGCAGCTTTAACCGTGACAATGAGCAGTTCTTC. Translated: CASSFNRDNEQFF.

This clonotype was detected only a few times. The CDR3 sequence: CAWSGIFGGGAEAFF. For the CDR3, the DNA is TGTGCCTGGAGTGGTATCTTCGGGGGTGGCGCTGAAGCTTTCTTT. The chain uses TRBV30 and TRBJ1-1; TRBD1 might be the D (5 bases). V lost 1 base and J lost 6, with 18 bases in between. CDR1 is GTSNPN and CDR2 is SVGIG in the germline V gene (reference sequence). This CDR3 has 15 amino acids.

CDR3 nucleotide sequence: TGTGCCAGTAGTATAGTTTTCCAGGGTAATCAGCCCCAGCATTTT. Its protein product is CASSIVFQGNQPQHF. The V call is TRBV19, the J call TRBJ1-5; D may be TRBD1 (5 bases). The CDR3 covers 15 residues. V lost 1 base to trimming and J lost 4 bases, with 11 bases between them. Germline-derived CDR1 and CDR2 are LNHDA and SQIVND (reference sequence).